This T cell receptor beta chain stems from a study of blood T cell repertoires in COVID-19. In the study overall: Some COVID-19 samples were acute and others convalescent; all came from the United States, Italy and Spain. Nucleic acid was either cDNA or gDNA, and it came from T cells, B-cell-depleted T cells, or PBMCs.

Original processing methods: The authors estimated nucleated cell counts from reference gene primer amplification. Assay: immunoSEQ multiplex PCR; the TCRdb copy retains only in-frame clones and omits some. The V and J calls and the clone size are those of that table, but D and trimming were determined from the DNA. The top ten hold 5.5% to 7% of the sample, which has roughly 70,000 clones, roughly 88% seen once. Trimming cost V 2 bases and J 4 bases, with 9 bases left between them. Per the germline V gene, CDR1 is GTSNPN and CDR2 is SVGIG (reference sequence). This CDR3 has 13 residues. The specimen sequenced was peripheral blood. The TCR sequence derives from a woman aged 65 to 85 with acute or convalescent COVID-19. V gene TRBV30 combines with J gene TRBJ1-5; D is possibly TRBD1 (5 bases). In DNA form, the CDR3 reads TGTGCCTGGAGTAAGGACACTAATCAGCCCCAGCATTTT. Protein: CAWSKDTNQPQHF.